The clone carrying this T cell receptor beta chain was observed at least ten times. Its antigen is still unknown. This specimen belongs to a study of early T cells in non-severe SARS-CoV-2 infection. Turning to the study itself: Sequencing of unsorted whole blood was done on bulk RNA, leaving chains unpaired. General study points: Anti-spike CD8 responses were favored in VDJdb matching, and private and CD4 specificities were missed.

Unique molecular identifiers tagged individual cDNA molecules. MiXCR, run by TCRdb on the 5' RACE reads, gives a single entry per CDR3 protein. The sample holds 30,000 to 40,000 distinct CDR3 sequences, 5.8% seen once. V lost 6 bases, J lost 4 bases, and 12 bases lay in between. This CDR3 region has 12 residues. The germline gives CDR1 SQVTM, CDR2 ANQGSEA. This clonotype originated in an adult who was a healthcare worker with PCR-confirmed SARS-CoV-2 infection or an uninfected control (not recorded which). The V gene is TRBV29-1, the J gene TRBJ1-2; the D is unclear. Sequencing input: whole blood. This CDR3 reads CSVESSLYGYTF. CDR3 nucleotide sequence: TGCAGCGTCGAATCGAGCCTCTATGGCTACACCTTC.